This T cell receptor beta chain was documented in a study of T-cell reconstitution after alpha-beta-depleted transplantation in children. Researchers prepared the TCRbeta library using unique molecular identifiers, the study reports. TCRdb reprocessed the PCR reads with MiXCR, giving one entry per CDR3 protein. The sample consists of hundreds of thousands of distinct CDR3 sequences, roughly 15% of them appearing once. The V end lost 1 base, the J end lost 4 bases, and 7 bases lay between the germline ends. The CDR3 has 13 amino acids. On this clonotype itself: Its antigen is still unknown.

Study findings and constraints: Newly produced T cells mostly accounted for T-cell counts and diversity one year post-transplant. Some patients showed high day-60 TCRbeta diversity, which derived from surviving recipient T cells and thymic progenitors.

This clonotype was obtained from a boy under two years old who had a stem cell transplant for Wiskott-Aldrich syndrome, so the T cells may come from the graft donor. This material consisted of PBMCs, mostly from graft donor cells, taken 360 days after TCRalphabeta/CD19-depleted stem cell transplant. The genes are TRBV12-3 or TRBV12-4 and TRBJ1-1, with D unresolved. DNA of the CDR3: TGTGCCAGCAGTTTAGGATGGGGCACTGAAGCTTTCTTT. Its translation: CASSLGWGTEAFF.